This T cell receptor beta chain appears in the sequencing data of a study of beta chain features in type 1 diabetes (dated by TCRdb to the late 2010s). Study-wide context: Patients and healthy donors did not differ in mean age, gender distribution, total cell number or subset yield. Across all samples, some 99 million sorted cells were examined, and cell number per subset correlated strongly with RNA yield. The study compared the TCRB repertoires of sorted circulating CD4+ T cell subsets in recently diagnosed type 1 diabetes patients with those in matched healthy donors. Regulatory and stem cell-like memory subsets were obtained from only 8 patients and roughly 8 healthy donors, while naive and central memory subsets were obtained from all 30 or so donors.

All of the isolated RNA was reverse transcribed with the High Capacity cDNA Reverse Transcription Kit, so expressed TCRB transcripts were sequenced. Naive, central memory and regulatory T cell samples underwent deep immunoSEQ sequencing, averaging about 3.3 million total reads per sample. Sorted cells were lysed in RLT buffer and RNA was extracted with DNase-treated RNeasy Micro or Mini kits, depending on cell number. To prevent cross-contamination, every cell subset was processed on its own, while patient and healthy donor samples were processed together. Using the immunoSEQ multiplex PCR, TCRB sequences were amplified from cDNA into 87-bp fragments spanning the CDR3 region. Amplicons were sequenced on the Illumina HiSeq platform. In the source study's methods: PCR bias was corrected computationally using synthetic template baselines, and reads within Hamming distance 2 were collapsed, with unmergeable singletons discarded. Reads were aligned against IMGT so that V, D and J genes, CDR3 length and insertions or deletions at six rearrangement sites could be assigned. Within each subset, clonotype counts were normalized to the number of sorted cells before true diversity and Gini coefficients were calculated with the tcR R package. Repertoire sharing was quantified using the overlap coefficient calculated on TCRB nucleotide sequences. The table was pulled from immuneACCESS by TCRdb, which kept in-frame rearrangements only. Such tables lose some clones; where checked, under half of the loss comes from unresolved V genes, and the rest has no known cause. Clone size and the V and J calls come from that table; the DNA yielded D and trimming. Present in this sample are hundreds of thousands of clones, around 9.3% of which were seen just once. Together, the top ten hold approximately 1% of the sample.

On this clone: Its antigen is not yet known. Nothing much larger sits one base from this clone, and base qualities are not available.

From each donor, a single peripheral blood sample of around 0.12 L on average was drawn into heparinised tubes. A BD FACSAria II was used to sort naive, central memory, regulatory and stem cell-like memory CD4+ T cells with a panel that included CD45RO, CCR7, CD25, CD127, CD95 and CD27. All sorted populations exceeded 95% purity. PBMCs were isolated right away by Lymphoprep density gradient centrifugation and were stained directly, without culture. So that batch effects would be minimized, each experiment stained and sorted samples in pairs, pairing one healthy donor with one patient. From its cysteine to its phenylalanine, the CDR3 spans 14 amino acids. Of the read, only the CDR3 DNA is kept; its 42 bases are in frame from base 1. Reading the germline V gene gives CDR1 MDHEN and CDR2 SYDVKM. The germline V end is reduced by 7 bases and the J end by 4 bases; junction bases left unmatched: 5. Overall study results and their limits: Only small numbers of individuals were included in the HLA sub-analyses, which left unresolved whether HLA type had any influence on TCRB rearrangement. Sequencing cDNA rather than genomic DNA could over-represent highly expressing activated cells, although activation and CD3 levels did not differ between groups. The naive, central memory and regulatory TCRB repertoires appeared to resemble one another more closely among patients than among healthy donors. In all four CD4+ subsets, TCRB CDR3 length was moderately but significantly shorter in type 1 diabetes patients. PCR might favor shorter templates, but patient and control samples were amplified and corrected together, so any skew would affect both groups equally. At VDJ recombination sites, type 1 diabetes patients had fewer insertions and more deleted nucleotides, which implies abnormalities in thymic rearrangement.

The sequence was collected from a man aged 30 to 45 with type 1 diabetes. The specimen sequenced was central memory CD4+ T cells from blood. The sequence is built from TRBV28 and TRBJ2-1, and 9 junction bases match TRBD1. The CDR3 is CASNWDRAYNEQFF. The DNA sequence is as follows: TGTGCCAGCAACTGGGACAGGGCTTACAATGAGCAGTTCTTC.